The clone carrying this T cell receptor beta chain was counted a few times. Antigen unknown. The CDR3 length is 15 residues. V was clipped by 1 base and J by 5 bases, with 14 bases between them. Germline V gene lookup returns CDR1 SNHLY and CDR2 FYNNEI. The data originate from a study of identical twins. TCRdb independently ran MiXCR on the 5' RACE reads; one entry per CDR3 protein. This table has more than 250,000 distinct CDR3 sequences, 6.5% to 9.5% appearing once. Study-level points and caveats: It was possible that invariant MAIT and iNKT cells partly confounded the zero-insertion analyses.

These records were also assigned to another study, of yellow fever vaccine responses in identical twins.

The rearrangement links TRBV2 to TRBJ2-5, with D perhaps being TRBD1 or TRBD2 (6 bases each). Input material: memory (CD45RO+) T cells sorted from blood. This sequence originates from a woman between 18 and 30 years old in good health. This chain's CDR3 is CASSEDRGARETQYF. The CDR3 nucleotides read TGTGCCAGCAGTGAAGATAGGGGGGCACGGGAGACCCAGTACTTC.